The clone carrying this TCR beta chain was found a few times. In the authors' methods: Amplified reference gene primers provided the basis for estimating nucleated cell counts. TCRdb keeps only in-frame clones here, not all; method: immunoSEQ multiplex PCR. V and J calls and clone size are given by that table; D and trimming were obtained from the DNA. The table shows approximately 240,000 clones, with about 85% occurring only once. The data are from a study of blood T cell repertoires in COVID-19. Background on the study: COVID-19 samples, acute and convalescent, were from the United States, Italy and Spain.

Material for sequencing was peripheral blood. The TCR comes from a woman aged 55-75 years who had recovered from COVID-19.

This CDR3 is CAISGGGETQYF. The DNA of the CDR3 is TGTGCCATCAGTGGAGGGGGAGAGACCCAGTACTTC. The genes are TRBV10-3 and TRBJ2-5; TRBD1 might be the D (6 bases). The germline V gene has CDR1 ENHRY and CDR2 SYGVKD. The CDR3 spans 12 residues. Deletions cut 4 bases from V and 4 bases from J, with 7 bases between.